This is a list of T cell receptor beta chains from one sample in a study of identical twins. MiXCR was run by TCRdb on the 5' RACE reads, yielding one entry per CDR3 protein. The table shows around 530,000 distinct CDR3 sequences, with over 12% occurring only once. These sequences were also reported in another study, on yellow fever vaccine responses in identical twins.

Material for sequencing was CD4+ T cells sorted from blood. The receptors here all came from a young woman in good health. Both conserved end residues are trimmed from each CDR3. Clone size, where shown, is once, few, many, or a class for clones that have expanded.

j_call,cdr3_length,clone_size,v_call,cdr3_aa
TRBJ1-1,12,once,TRBV6-1,ASRTQISNTEAF
TRBJ2-5,13,few,TRBV27,ASSSPGTAQETQY
TRBJ2-3,12,few,TRBV10-3,AITPGTPEETQY
TRBJ2-1,16,NA,TRBV12-3/TRBV12-4,ACSLWGGGDGSYNEQF
TRBJ2-7,11,NA,TRBV14,ASASGNSYEQY
TRBJ2-1,13,NA,TRBV5-1,ASSSTGITYNEQF
TRBJ2-5,12,NA,TRBV28,AGGGQGAGETQY
TRBJ1-5,15,NA,TRBV6-1,ASSDDRSYHSNQPQH
TRBJ2-3,11,few,TRBV5-1,ASSPDGTDTQY
TRBJ2-1,12,many,TRBV10-3,AIKQDGPWDEQF
TRBJ1-4,12,few,TRBV7-9,ASSPDRDNEKLF
TRBJ1-1,10,few,TRBV5-1,ASSMENTEAF
TRBJ2-1,11,NA,TRBV2,ASSETEAGGWF
TRBJ1-1,13,NA,TRBV4-2,ASSQELGDNTEAF
TRBJ2-1,14,NA,TRBV10-3,AISEGGGGRYNEQF
TRBJ2-5,11,NA,TRBV11-1,ASSFPYQETQY
TRBJ2-1,13,once,TRBV9,ASSVWGEGRNEQF
TRBJ2-1,13,few,TRBV28,ASSSAGANGNEQF
TRBJ2-4,9,NA,TRBV6-5,AAGGPLRQY
TRBJ2-3,12,NA,TRBV5-1,ASSFGAGEGTQY
TRBJ2-7,11,many,TRBV29-1,SVGGLRTSEQY
TRBJ2-3,13,NA,TRBV3-1,ASSQKADYTDTQY
TRBJ2-1,14,NA,TRBV28,ASSPGLAGPYNEQF
TRBJ2-1,15,NA,TRBV6-2/TRBV6-3,ASSFRRKTSGGDEQF
TRBJ2-3,14,NA,TRBV18,ASSEPGQIFTDTQY
TRBJ2-7,16,NA,TRBV27,ASTPRHTSGTYSYEQY
TRBJ1-1,14,NA,TRBV7-9,ASSRTPGGENTEAF
TRBJ2-1,12,few,TRBV12-5,ASAGGSSSNEQF
TRBJ2-2,14,NA,TRBV13,ASSPMVGKTTGELF
TRBJ1-1,11,NA,TRBV5-1,ASSTNREQSAF
TRBJ2-3,12,NA,TRBV20-1,SILSGRVLDTQY
TRBJ1-6,13,NA,TRBV4-1,ASSQDPGTNSPLH
TRBJ2-2,15,few,TRBV4-1,ASSQEGWGANTGELF
TRBJ2-3,11,NA,TRBV29-1,STKQRLTDTQY
TRBJ2-3,13,few,TRBV7-2,ASSLGWVGTDTQY
TRBJ1-1,12,NA,TRBV27,ASSFLGQNTEAF
TRBJ2-1,12,few,TRBV28,ATHSGGSYNEQF
TRBJ1-2,14,few,TRBV5-5,ASTMGGAVGHYGYT
TRBJ2-3,16,NA,TRBV19,ASSIPSGRTLGTDTQY
TRBJ2-1,14,few,TRBV24-1,ATSDLTSGTYTEQF
TRBJ2-2,14,few,TRBV5-4,ASSLVWRGGTGELF
TRBJ2-1,13,NA,TRBV5-6,ASSEVLQQYNEQF
TRBJ2-1,13,many,TRBV5-1,ASSLGGSSYNEQF
TRBJ2-1,16,NA,TRBV11-1,ASRPGRVSYGDTTEQF
TRBJ2-1,13,NA,TRBV28,ASSLGAGGKNEQF
TRBJ2-1,12,few,TRBV12-3/TRBV12-4,ASRIGTGYNEQF
TRBJ2-2,13,NA,TRBV3-1,ASRLGTSVAGELF
TRBJ2-1,13,few,TRBV6-5,ASSHPQFSYNEQF
TRBJ2-1,14,NA,TRBV14,ASSQGSSGDYNEQF
TRBJ2-7,14,NA,TRBV7-2,ASSPGLAAFPYEQY
TRBJ1-6,14,NA,TRBV7-9,ASSLGLTTYNSPLH
TRBJ1-1,12,many,TRBV5-1,ASSFTGLSTEAF
TRBJ2-1,14,NA,TRBV10-3,AISRDSWVQNNEQF
TRBJ2-3,14,few,TRBV19,ASSIRLAGVGDTQY
TRBJ2-7,11,NA,TRBV25-1,ASSERASGEQY
TRBJ2-5,14,NA,TRBV5-1,ASRLDRGLPQETQY
TRBJ2-7,14,few,TRBV6-5,ASSYYSTGVGYEQY